This T cell receptor beta chain is from a study of T cells in Graves' hyperthyroidism and ophthalmopathy. Among ophthalmopathy patients, the Clinical Activity Score reached at least 3, the NOSPECS grade reached at least 4, and duration remained under 3 months. Authors of the study amplified TCR beta CDR3 regions from RNA transcripts. Researchers ran a first-round RT-PCR on the TCR CDR3 using the HTBI primer set. TCRdb passed the multiplex PCR reads through MiXCR, listing each CDR3 protein once. The data contain about 260,000 distinct CDR3 sequences, about 20% of them seen just once; the ten biggest clones take up around 62%. This CDR3 is 14 amino acids long. V shed 3 bases and J shed 5 bases, with 13 bases lying between them. Germline CDR1 reads LNHDA; CDR2 reads SQIVND (reference sequence). Overall study findings and caveats: A model using 13 V-J features told ophthalmopathy apart from stable hyperthyroidism.

On this clonotype itself: The antigen is undetermined.

Sequencing was carried out using blood. V is TRBV19 and J is TRBJ2-5; possible D gene TRBD2, 5 bases. This TCR came from a man aged 30-40 years with Graves' ophthalmopathy. The CDR3 reads CASSIGGGKETQYF. CDR3 DNA: TGTGCCAGTAGTATCGGCGGAGGCAAGGAGACCCAGTACTTC.